This TCR beta chain was documented in a study of Ad26.COV2.S vaccination and SARS-CoV-2 variants (dated by TCRdb to about 2021). Broadly, across the study: Donors in the vaccine arm were drawn from COV1001, a phase I-IIa trial of Ad26.COV2.S in healthy adults that was multicentre, randomized, double-blind and placebo-controlled. Ad26.COV2.S was administered intramuscularly at 5 x 10^10 or 1 x 10^11 viral particles, either as a single shot or as two shots given 56 days apart. The specificity and breadth of SARS-CoV-2-reactive T cell receptors after Ad26.COV2.S vaccination were assessed by TCRbeta repertoire sequencing. A total of 32 samples were included in the TCR-sequenced set, comprising roughly 20 Ad26.COV2.S vaccine recipients, 5 placebo recipients and 8 SARS-CoV-2 convalescent individuals. Trial participants were randomized into five groups of five, in which low-dose or high-dose Ad26.COV2.S was given once or twice, or placebo was given on both occasions. Investigators remained blinded to trial group allocation during experiments and outcome assessment. What the study reported, not specific to this receptor: The authors noted that the TCR breadth and depth analyses may have underestimated total T cell responses. The study was not powered to compare responses between vaccine doses or regimens. After vaccination, spike-specific CD8+ and CD4+ T cell responses were reported to show substantial breadth. Compared with placebo recipients, Ad26.COV2.S recipients showed higher spike-specific TCR breadth (P = 0.0014). Non-spike TCR breadth was comparable between vaccine and placebo recipients, consistent with the vaccine containing only spike.

The treatment or condition label corresponds to: 19 received Ad26.COV2.S at low or high dose, single or two shots; about 5 received placebo; per-sample allocation not given. Repertoires of vaccine and placebo recipients were sequenced from samples taken on day 63 after the first injection. Between 29 July and 7 August 2020, Cohort 1b enrolled approximately 26 adults aged 18-55 years at one site in Boston, USA. Ad26.COV2.S was a replication-incompetent adenovirus type 26 vector that expressed a prefusion-stabilized SARS-CoV-2 spike protein derived from the original Wuhan strain. TCRbeta CDR3 regions were sequenced with the immunoSEQ Assay. After extraction, genomic DNA underwent amplification by bias-controlled multiplex PCR, followed by high-throughput sequencing. The paper's data handling went like this. To quantify the absolute abundance of every unique TCRbeta CDR3 region, sequences were collapsed and filtered. Usable DNA was measured by amplifying reference genes present in all nucleated cells, and TCRbeta template counts were normalized to that usable DNA to estimate T cell fraction. Repertoire TCRs were annotated as SARS-CoV-2-specific by exact matching of V gene, CDR3 amino acid sequence and J gene to a known reactive TCR set. The reference SARS-CoV-2 TCR set was obtained from MIRA and was filtered for enrichment in COVID-19-positive ImmuneCODE repertoires, whereby public or cross-reactive TCRs were removed. Using the MIRA antigens, annotated TCRs were further analysed by specific ORF or by position within an ORF. Breadth was defined as the number of annotated unique rearrangements divided by the total number of unique productive rearrangements, and depth was defined as the summed frequency of the annotated unique rearrangements. Two-sided Wilcoxon rank-sum tests were applied when comparing TCR breadth between groups. Held by TCRdb, this immuneACCESS table contains in-frame sequences only and omits some clones. Under half of the omission traces to an unresolved V gene where checked; the cause of the rest is unknown. V, J and clone size are taken as reported in that table, and D and trimming were inferred from the DNA itself. The sample includes just over 350,000 clones, with 80% to 90% observed a single time. The top ten constitute 3% to 4% of the sample.

Remarks on this clone: Its antigen target is currently unknown. Base qualities are missing; no much larger clone stands one base away.

Inclusive of the bounding cysteine and phenylalanine, the CDR3 is 15 residues long. Only the CDR3 DNA stays, 45 bases, in frame from base 1. The germline V gene provides CDR1 SNHLY and CDR2 FYNNEI. Between the V and J ends, shortened by 0 bases and 9 bases respectively, the junction contains 12 bases. The receptor was derived from a person aged 18-65 years who received the Ad26.COV2.S COVID-19 vaccine or a placebo. Sequenced material: peripheral blood, taken in a trial of Ad26.COV2.S vaccine versus placebo. The V gene is TRBV2 and the J gene is TRBJ1-6, and possibly TRBD1, on 5 matching bases. The CDR3 in this case is CASSEARGVGSPLHF. The nucleotide sequence reads as follows: TGTGCCAGCAGTGAAGCTCGGGGGGTCGGTTCACCCCTCCACTTT.